The 23 T cell receptor beta chains listed next were all sequenced from one sample in a study of T cell responses to AZD1222 COVID-19 vaccine. Produced via immunoSEQ multiplex PCR; TCRdb's table is partial and in-frame only. The sample yields around 95,000 clones, about 89% seen once. The sequencing here drew on peripheral blood, taken on day 0 of MenACWY control vaccination. The source of these receptors is an adult in good health.

This rearrangement joins TRBV28 to TRBJ2-7, with TRBD1 identical over 7 bases. There are 16 residues in the CDR3. CDR1 and CDR2 (germline): MDHEN, SYDVKM. V gave up 0 bases and J gave up 2 bases; unmatched junction bases: 7. The CDR3 DNA is TGTGCCAGCAGTTTATGGAAGAGACAGGGAGCCTACGAGCAGTACTTC. Encoded protein: CASSLWKRQGAYEQYF.

The chain uses TRBV27 and TRBJ1-4; D ambiguous. This CDR3 is built from 14 residues. The germline gives CDR1 MNHEY, CDR2 SMNVEV (reference sequence). V shed 4 bases and J shed 4 bases, with 10 bases lying between them. The CDR3 loop is CASSWDSFNEKLFF. The CDR3 bases are TGTGCCAGCAGTTGGGATTCCTTTAATGAAAAACTGTTTTTT.

V usage is TRBV23-1 and J usage is TRBJ2-2; tentatively, D is TRBD1 or TRBD2 (5 bases each). TRBV23-1 belongs to the ORF category, with a function that is uncertain. The CDR3 length is 15 residues. V was cut by 0 bases and J by 5 bases, with 10 bases left in between. DNA for the CDR3: TGCGCCAGCAGTCAATCGGGGACGCTTACCGGGGAGCTGTTTTTT. This sequence encodes CASSQSGTLTGELFF.

The V call is TRBV3-1 (or the pseudogene TRBV3-2), the J call TRBJ1-1; D is perhaps TRBD1 (6 bases). V lost 5 bases and J 3 bases, leaving 13 bases between the germline ends. The CDR3 length is 14 residues. The germline CDR1 and CDR2 sequences are LGHDT and YNNKEL (reference sequence). The CDR3 is CASSWDTLDTEAFF. CDR3 bases: TGTGCCAGCAGCTGGGACACCCTGGACACTGAAGCTTTCTTT.

The chain is built from TRBV6-5 and TRBJ2-2; D unresolved. V was clipped by 0 bases and J by 5 bases, with 4 bases between them. This CDR3 is 13 amino acids long. The germline V gene has CDR1 MNHEY and CDR2 SVGAGI. CDR3 region: CASSYSWTGELFF. DNA of the CDR3: TGTGCCAGCAGTTACTCCTGGACCGGGGAGCTGTTTTTT.

This chain uses TRBV9 with TRBJ1-1, with D possibly TRBD1 on 6 matching bases. Germline-derived CDR1 and CDR2 are SGDLS and YYNGEE. CDR3 length: 14 residues. Trimming removed 0 bases from V and 4 bases from J, with 10 bases in between. The CDR3 is CASSVVGGSTEAFF. DNA of the CDR3: TGTGCCAGCAGCGTAGTAGGGGGGAGCACTGAAGCTTTCTTT.

V is TRBV19 and J is TRBJ2-3; D is possibly TRBD2 (5 bases). Germline values: CDR1 LNHDA, CDR2 SQIVND (reference sequence). This CDR3 region has 12 residues. The ends were cut back, 5 bases at V and 6 bases at J, with 9 bases in the middle. CDR3 DNA: TGTGCCAGTAGTGCTCGGAGGGATACGCAGTATTTT. The encoded protein is CASSARRDTQYF.

The rearrangement links TRBV5-4 to TRBJ2-5; D gene ambiguous. V lost 0 bases and J 5 bases, leaving 5 bases between the germline ends. CDR3 length: 12 residues. Germline V gene lookup returns CDR1 SGHNT and CDR2 YYREEE (reference sequence). Here the CDR3 DNA reads TGTGCCAGCAGCTTGGATAGGGAGACCCAGTACTTC. As protein: CASSLDRETQYF. Supplemented by reference TRBV5-4 and TRBJ2-5, the full variable domain reads ETGVTQSPTHLIKTRGQQVTLRCSSQSGHNTVSWYQQALGQGPQFIFQYYREEENGRGNFPPRFSGLQFPNYSSELNVNALELDDSALYLCASSLDRETQYFGPGTRLLVL.

The CDR3 DNA is TGTGCCAGCAGCCCTCCTAGGGCCGGGGAGCTGTTTTTT. Residues: CASSPPRAGELFF. The chain combines TRBV7-9 with TRBJ2-2; no clear D. The CDR3 has 13 residues. V lost 5 bases and J 6 bases, leaving 10 bases between the germline ends. CDR1 and CDR2 from the germline V gene are SEHNR and FQNEAQ (reference sequence).

This chain links TRBV30 with TRBJ2-7, with a tentative D call TRBD1 (7 bases). The V and J ends lost 0 bases and 5 bases respectively, with 17 bases between them. From germline, CDR1 is GTSNPN and CDR2 SVGIG (reference sequence). The CDR3 has 15 residues. This chain's CDR3 is CAWSVAGGFSDEQYF. The CDR3 nucleotides read TGTGCCTGGAGTGTGGCAGGGGGGTTTTCTGACGAGCAGTACTTC.

The chain has TRBV7-2 and TRBJ1-2; perhaps TRBD1 as D (6 bases). Germline lookup yields CDR1 SGHTA and CDR2 FQGNSA. The CDR3 contains 15 residues. V lost 2 bases and J 4 bases, leaving 14 bases between the germline ends. CDR3 DNA sequence: TGTGCCAGCAGCTTAACCCCGCCAGGGGCCTATGGCTACACCTTC. This sequence encodes CASSLTPPGAYGYTF. Variable domain in full (rest from reference TRBV7-2 and TRBJ1-2): GAGVSQSPSNKVTEKGKDVELRCDPISGHTALYWYRQSLGQGLEFLIYFQGNSAPDKSGLPSDRFSAERTGGSVSTLTIQRTQQEDSAVYLCASSLTPPGAYGYTFGSGTRLTVV.

The chain has TRBV28 and TRBJ2-5, with a tentative D call TRBD1 (6 bases). Germline lookup yields CDR1 MDHEN and CDR2 SYDVKM. Trimming took off 2 bases at V and 5 bases at J, with 12 bases between the two ends. The CDR3 spans 14 residues. CDR3 DNA: TGTGCCAGCAGTTTAATTCGGACAGTGGAGACCCAGTACTTC. Its translation: CASSLIRTVETQYF.

The chain joins TRBV5-1 to TRBJ1-1; D perhaps matches TRBD1 (5 bases). Trimming took off 7 bases at V and 1 base at J, with 14 bases between the two ends. This CDR3 spans 14 amino acids. From germline, CDR1 is SGHRS and CDR2 YFSETQ. CDR3 nucleotides: TGCGCCAGCGGCTGGGGCCAGACGAACACTGAAGCTTTCTTT. It is translated as CASGWGQTNTEAFF.

This chain joins TRBV10-3 and TRBJ2-5, with 9 nucleotides matching TRBD1. This CDR3 is 15 amino acids long. J lost 5 bases, V lost 2 bases, and 6 bases had no gene match. Germline V gene data show CDR1 as ENHRY and CDR2 as SYGVKD. This chain's CDR3 is CAISEITGGGETQYF. The CDR3 nucleotides read TGTGCCATCAGTGAGATCACAGGGGGCGGGGAGACCCAGTACTTC.

The chain is built from TRBV6-6 and TRBJ1-3, with no clear D. V lost 4 bases to trimming and J lost 8 bases, with 21 bases between them. This CDR3 is built from 16 residues. The V gene's germline CDR1 is MNHNY and CDR2 SVGAGI (reference sequence). The CDR3 loop is CASSSLPGSQADTIYF. The CDR3 nucleotides are TGTGCCAGCAGTTCCCTCCCGGGGAGCCAGGCGGACACCATATATTTT.

This chain uses TRBV27 with TRBJ2-7; D gene ambiguous. V dropped 6 bases and J dropped 6 bases, with 12 bases sitting between them. The CDR3 runs to 12 residues. Germline CDR1 and CDR2: MNHEY and SMNVEV (reference sequence). In nucleotides, the CDR3 is TGTGCCAGCAGGAGAAGTGGGGTCGAGCAGTACTTC. It specifies CASRRSGVEQYF.

This sequence joins TRBV28 and TRBJ1-5, with 10 bases that match TRBD1. V shed 3 bases and J 0 bases; nucleotides not matched to a gene: 2. Germline-derived CDR1 and CDR2 are MDHEN and SYDVKM. The CDR3 has 16 amino acids. As DNA, the CDR3 is TGTGCCAGCAGTTTGGGGACAGGGGCTAGCAATCAGCCCCAGCATTTT. Translation gives CASSLGTGASNQPQHF.

In its sample, this clone was seen once. This chain connects TRBV12-2 to TRBJ2-1; TRBD2, the table's D call, was not compared with the DNA. TRBV12-2 is described as a pseudogene. The CDR3 is 13 residues long. Here the CDR3 reads CASRLATRDEQFF. The DNA for the CDR3 is TGTGCAAGTCGCTTAGCGACTAGGGATGAGCAGTTCTTC.

The chain is built from TRBV21-1 and TRBJ2-2; the table's TRBD1 call for D was not verified on the DNA. TRBV21-1 is noted as a pseudogene. This CDR3 comprises 17 residues. CDR3 bases: TGTGCCAGCAGCAAAGGGGGGGACAGGGCTACCACCGGGGAGCTGTTTTTT. It encodes CASSKGGDRATTGELFF.

The chain combines TRBV6-6 with TRBJ2-1; 13 bases line up with TRBD2. The CDR3 totals 17 residues. V lost 5 bases and J lost 8; bases outside the gene matches: 12. CDR1 and CDR2 (germline): MNHNY, SVGAGI (reference sequence). The CDR3 nucleotides are TGTGCCAGCAGTCTAAATCCCGGGACTAGCGGGGCCTATGAGCAGTTCTTC. This gives the protein CASSLNPGTSGAYEQFF.

The rearrangement uses TRBV11-1 and TRBJ1-6; 9 positions match TRBD1. The ends lost 4 bases at V and 9 bases at J; junction bases unmatched: 4. The V gene's germline CDR1 is SGHAT and CDR2 FQDESV (reference sequence). CDR3 length: 14 residues. Written as DNA, the CDR3 is TGTGCCAGCAGCTGGGGACAGGGCGGTTCACCCCTCCACTTT. Translated, it gives CASSWGQGGSPLHF.

The genes are TRBV9 and TRBJ2-3; D is unresolved. Germline V CDR1 and CDR2: SGDLS, YYNGEE. The V end lost 0 bases, the J end lost 2 bases, and 4 bases lay between the germline ends. The CDR3 totals 13 residues. The CDR3 sequence: CASSVGNTDTQYF. The CDR3 DNA sequence: TGTGCCAGCAGCGTAGGCAACACAGATACGCAGTATTTT.

The chain joins TRBV25-1 to TRBJ2-1; 10 bases line up with TRBD1. The CDR3 runs 15 residues. The V segment lost 3 bases and the J segment 9 bases; nucleotides outside the gene matches: 8. Germline V gene sequence: CDR1 MGHDK, CDR2 SYGVNS. The CDR3 DNA reads as TGTGCCAGCAGTGACCCTGGGACAGGGGAGGCTGAGCAGTTCTTC. Translated: CASSDPGTGEAEQFF.